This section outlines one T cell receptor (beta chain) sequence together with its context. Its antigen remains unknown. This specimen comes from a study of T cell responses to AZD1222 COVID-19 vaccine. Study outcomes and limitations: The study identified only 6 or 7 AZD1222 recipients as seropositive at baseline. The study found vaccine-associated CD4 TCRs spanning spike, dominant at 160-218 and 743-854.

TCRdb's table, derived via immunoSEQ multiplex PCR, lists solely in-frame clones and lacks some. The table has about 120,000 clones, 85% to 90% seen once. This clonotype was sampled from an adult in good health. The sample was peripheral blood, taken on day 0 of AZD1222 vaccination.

CDR3 amino acids: CASSAGTSVQETQYF. The CDR3 DNA reads TGTGCCAGCAGCGCTGGGACTAGCGTCCAAGAGACCCAGTACTTC. The chain recombines TRBV7-9 with TRBJ2-5; 10 bases are shared with TRBD2. The junction had 4 bases not matched to a gene; V was cut back by 5 bases and J by 1 base. CDR3 length: 15 residues. CDR1 and CDR2 (germline): SEHNR, FQNEAQ (reference sequence).